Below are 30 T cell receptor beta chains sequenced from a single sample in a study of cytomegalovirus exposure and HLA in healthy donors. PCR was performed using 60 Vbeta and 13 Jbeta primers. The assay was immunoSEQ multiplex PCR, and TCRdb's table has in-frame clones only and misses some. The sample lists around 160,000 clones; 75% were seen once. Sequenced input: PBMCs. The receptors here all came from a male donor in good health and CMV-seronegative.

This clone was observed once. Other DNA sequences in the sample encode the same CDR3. CDR3 region: CASMAGAGDYEQYF. Written as DNA, the CDR3 is TGTGCCAGCATGGCGGGGGCGGGGGATTACGAGCAGTACTTC. The rearrangement links TRBV2 to TRBJ2-7; D perhaps matches TRBD2 (7 bases). CDR1 is SNHLY, CDR2 FYNNEI, per germline. The CDR3 has 14 residues. V was shortened by 7 bases and J by 4 bases, with 17 bases between the two germline ends.

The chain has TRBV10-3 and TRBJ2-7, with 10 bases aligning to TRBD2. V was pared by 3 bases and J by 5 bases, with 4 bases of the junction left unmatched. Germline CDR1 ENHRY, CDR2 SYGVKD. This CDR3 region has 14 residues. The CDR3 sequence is CAISENLAGDEQYF. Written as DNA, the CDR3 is TGTGCCATCAGTGAAAACCTAGCGGGAGACGAGCAGTACTTC.

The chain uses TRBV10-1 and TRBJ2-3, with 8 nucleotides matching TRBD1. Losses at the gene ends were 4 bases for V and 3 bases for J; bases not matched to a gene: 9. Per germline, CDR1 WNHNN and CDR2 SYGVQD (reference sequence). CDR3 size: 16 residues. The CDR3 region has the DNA TGCGCCAGCAGTGGGTGGACAGGGAGGTTGACAGATACGCAGTATTTT. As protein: CASSGWTGRLTDTQYF.

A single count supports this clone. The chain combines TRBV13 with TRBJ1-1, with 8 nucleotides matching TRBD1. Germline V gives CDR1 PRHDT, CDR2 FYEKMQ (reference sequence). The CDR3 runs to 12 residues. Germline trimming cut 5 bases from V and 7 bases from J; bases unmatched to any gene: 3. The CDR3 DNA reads TGTGCCAGCAGCACGGACAGGGTTGAAGCTTTCTTT. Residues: CASSTDRVEAFF.

The CDR3 here is CASSKGTSYEQYF. CDR3 nucleotide sequence: TGTGCCAGCAGCAAAGGGACTAGCTACGAGCAGTACTTC. J is TRBJ2-7 and V is TRBV7-2, with 8 bases that match TRBD2. With V trimmed by 5 bases and J by 3 bases, 3 bases remained unmatched. The CDR3 totals 13 residues. The germline V gene has CDR1 SGHTA and CDR2 FQGNSA.

CDR3 DNA sequence: TGTGCCAGCAGCTTAGCCGGGACAGGCTCCTACGAGCAGTACTTC. Translating gives CASSLAGTGSYEQYF. This chain links TRBV7-9 with TRBJ2-7, with 8 bases fitting TRBD1. Germline V gene sequence: CDR1 SEHNR, CDR2 FQNEAQ (reference sequence). The V gene end was trimmed by 0 bases and the J gene end by 0 bases; junction bases not matched to a gene: 1. This CDR3 has 15 amino acids.

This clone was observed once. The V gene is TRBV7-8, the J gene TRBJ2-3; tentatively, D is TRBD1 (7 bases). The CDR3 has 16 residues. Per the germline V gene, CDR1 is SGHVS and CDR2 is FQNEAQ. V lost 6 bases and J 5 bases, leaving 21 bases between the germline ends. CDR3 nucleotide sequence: TGTGCCAGCAGTGACCAGGGGGGTCCCGGTGGAGATACGCAGTATTTT. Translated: CASSDQGGPGGDTQYF.

The CDR3, as DNA: TGTGCCAGCAGACCGGGACTGGGAGTGGGTACGCAGTATTTT. This encodes CASRPGLGVGTQYF. The chain has TRBV27 and TRBJ2-3; maybe TRBD2 (6 bases). Germline assignment: CDR1 MNHEY and CDR2 SMNVEV (reference sequence). The CDR3 has 14 amino acids. Deletions cut 6 bases from V and 8 bases from J, with 18 bases between.

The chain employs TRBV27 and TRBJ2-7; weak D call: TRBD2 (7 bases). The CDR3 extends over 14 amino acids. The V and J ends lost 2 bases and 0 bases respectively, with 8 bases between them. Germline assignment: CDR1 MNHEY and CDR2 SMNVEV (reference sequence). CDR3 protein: CASSLRGGSYEQYF. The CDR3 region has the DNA TGTGCCAGCAGTTTAAGGGGGGGCTCCTACGAGCAGTACTTC.

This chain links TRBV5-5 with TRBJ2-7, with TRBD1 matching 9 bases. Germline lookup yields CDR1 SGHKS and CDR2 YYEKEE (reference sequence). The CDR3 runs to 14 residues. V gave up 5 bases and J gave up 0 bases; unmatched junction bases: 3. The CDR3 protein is CASRGQGTSYEQYF. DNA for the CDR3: TGTGCCAGCAGGGGACAGGGCACCTCCTACGAGCAGTACTTC.

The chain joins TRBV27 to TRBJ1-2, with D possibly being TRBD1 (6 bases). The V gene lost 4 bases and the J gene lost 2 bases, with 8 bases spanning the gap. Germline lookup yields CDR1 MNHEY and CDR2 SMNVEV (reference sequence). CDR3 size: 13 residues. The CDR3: CASSYDRNYGYTF. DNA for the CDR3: TGTGCCAGCAGTTATGACAGGAACTATGGCTACACCTTC.

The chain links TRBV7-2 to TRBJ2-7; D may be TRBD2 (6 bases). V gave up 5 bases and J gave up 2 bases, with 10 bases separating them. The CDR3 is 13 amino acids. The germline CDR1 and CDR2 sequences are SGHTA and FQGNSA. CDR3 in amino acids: CASSRDSTYEQYF. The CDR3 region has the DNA TGTGCCAGCAGCCGGGACTCAACCTACGAGCAGTACTTC.

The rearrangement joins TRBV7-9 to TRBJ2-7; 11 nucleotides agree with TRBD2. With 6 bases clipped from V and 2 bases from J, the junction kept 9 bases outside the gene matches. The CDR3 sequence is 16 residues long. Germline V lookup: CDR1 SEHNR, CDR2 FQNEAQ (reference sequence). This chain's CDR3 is CASSPGTSGFAYEQYF. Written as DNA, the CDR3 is TGTGCCAGCAGTCCCGGGACTAGCGGATTCGCCTACGAGCAGTACTTC.

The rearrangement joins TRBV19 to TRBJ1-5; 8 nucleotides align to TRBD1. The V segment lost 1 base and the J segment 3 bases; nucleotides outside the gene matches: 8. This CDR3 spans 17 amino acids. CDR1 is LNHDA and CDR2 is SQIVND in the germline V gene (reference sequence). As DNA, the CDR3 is TGTGCCAGTAGTATAGTCGGCAGGACAGGGATCAATCAGCCCCAGCATTTT. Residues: CASSIVGRTGINQPQHF.

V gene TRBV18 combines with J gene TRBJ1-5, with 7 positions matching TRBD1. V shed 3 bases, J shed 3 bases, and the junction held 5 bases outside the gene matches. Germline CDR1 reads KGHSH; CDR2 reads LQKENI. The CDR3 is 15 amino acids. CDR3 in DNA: TGTGCCAGCTCACCGGCAGGGGGTTTCAATCAGCCCCAGCATTTT. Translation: CASSPAGGFNQPQHF.

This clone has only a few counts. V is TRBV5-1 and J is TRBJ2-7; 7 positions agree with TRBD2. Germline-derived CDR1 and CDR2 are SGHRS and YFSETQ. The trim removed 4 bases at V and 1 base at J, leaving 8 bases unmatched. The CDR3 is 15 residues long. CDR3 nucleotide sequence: TGCGCCAGCAGCATAGTCGGGGGGTTATCCTACGAGCAGTACTTC. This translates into CASSIVGGLSYEQYF.

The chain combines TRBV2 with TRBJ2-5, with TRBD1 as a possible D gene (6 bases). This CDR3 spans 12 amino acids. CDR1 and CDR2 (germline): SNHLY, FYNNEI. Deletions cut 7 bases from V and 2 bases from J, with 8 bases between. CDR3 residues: CASTTGQETQYF. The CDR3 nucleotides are TGTGCCAGCACAACAGGGCAAGAGACCCAGTACTTC.

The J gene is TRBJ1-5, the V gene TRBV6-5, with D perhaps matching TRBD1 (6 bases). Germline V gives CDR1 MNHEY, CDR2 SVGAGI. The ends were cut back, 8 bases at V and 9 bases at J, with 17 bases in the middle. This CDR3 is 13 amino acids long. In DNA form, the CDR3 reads TGTGCCAGCCAGCGGGGGCCCAGTAGGCCCCAGCATTTT. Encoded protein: CASQRGPSRPQHF.

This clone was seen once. In DNA form, the CDR3 reads TGCGCCAGCAGCCAAGACAGGGTGACTGAAGCTTTCTTT. Translation: CASSQDRVTEAFF. The chain is built from TRBV5-1 and TRBJ1-1; 7 bases map to TRBD1. Losses at the gene ends were 4 bases for V and 5 bases for J; bases not matched to a gene: 5. This CDR3 is built from 13 residues. Germline lookup yields CDR1 SGHRS and CDR2 YFSETQ.

The CDR3: CASSTTGRNQPQHF. For the CDR3, the DNA is TGTGCCAGCAGCACGACAGGGAGAAATCAGCCCCAGCATTTT. The chain employs TRBV7-3 and TRBJ1-5; 7 nucleotides line up with TRBD1. The germline gives CDR1 SGHTA, CDR2 FQGTGA. The CDR3 sequence is 14 residues long. Trimming removed 5 bases from V and 4 bases from J; junction bases left unmatched: 5.

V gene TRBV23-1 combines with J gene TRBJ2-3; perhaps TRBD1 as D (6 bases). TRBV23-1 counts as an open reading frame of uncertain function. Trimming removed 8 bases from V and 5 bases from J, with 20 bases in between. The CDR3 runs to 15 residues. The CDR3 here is CASLNRVKNGDTQYF. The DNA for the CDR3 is TGCGCCAGCCTGAACAGGGTCAAAAACGGAGATACGCAGTATTTT.

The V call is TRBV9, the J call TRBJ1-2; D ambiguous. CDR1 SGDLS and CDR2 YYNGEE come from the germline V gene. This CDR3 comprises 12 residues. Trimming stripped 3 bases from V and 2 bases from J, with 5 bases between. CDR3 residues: CASSALNYGYTF. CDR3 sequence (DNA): TGTGCCAGCAGCGCCCTCAACTATGGCTACACCTTC.

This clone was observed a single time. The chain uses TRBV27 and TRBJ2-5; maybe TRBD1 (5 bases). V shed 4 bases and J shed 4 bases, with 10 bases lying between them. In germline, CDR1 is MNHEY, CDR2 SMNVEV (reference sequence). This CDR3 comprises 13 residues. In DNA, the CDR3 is TGTGCCAGCAGTTCAAGGGGTCGAGAGACCCAGTACTTC. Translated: CASSSRGRETQYF.

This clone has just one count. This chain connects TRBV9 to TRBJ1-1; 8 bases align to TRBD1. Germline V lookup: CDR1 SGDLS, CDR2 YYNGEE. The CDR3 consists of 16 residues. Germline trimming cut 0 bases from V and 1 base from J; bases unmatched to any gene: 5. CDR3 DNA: TGTGCCAGCAGCGTAGGGGCAGGGGGCAAGAACACTGAAGCTTTCTTT. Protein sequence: CASSVGAGGKNTEAFF.

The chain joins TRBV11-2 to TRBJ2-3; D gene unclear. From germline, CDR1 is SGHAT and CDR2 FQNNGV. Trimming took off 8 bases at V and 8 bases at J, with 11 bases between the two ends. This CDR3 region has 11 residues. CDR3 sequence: CASGTYGTQYF. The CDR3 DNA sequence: TGTGCCAGCGGTACTTACGGTACGCAGTATTTT.

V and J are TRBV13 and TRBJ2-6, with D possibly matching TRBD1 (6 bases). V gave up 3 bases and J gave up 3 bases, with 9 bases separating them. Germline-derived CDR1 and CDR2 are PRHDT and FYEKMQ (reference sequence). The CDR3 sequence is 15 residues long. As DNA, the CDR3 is TGTGCCAGCAGCTTGAGGGGGTTTGGGGCCAACGTCCTGACTTTC. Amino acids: CASSLRGFGANVLTF.

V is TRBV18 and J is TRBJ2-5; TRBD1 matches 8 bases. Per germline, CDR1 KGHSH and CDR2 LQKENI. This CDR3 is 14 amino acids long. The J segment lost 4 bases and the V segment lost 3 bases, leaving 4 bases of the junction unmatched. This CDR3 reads CASSPGRGLETQYF. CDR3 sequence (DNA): TGTGCCAGCTCACCGGGCAGGGGGCTAGAGACCCAGTACTTC.

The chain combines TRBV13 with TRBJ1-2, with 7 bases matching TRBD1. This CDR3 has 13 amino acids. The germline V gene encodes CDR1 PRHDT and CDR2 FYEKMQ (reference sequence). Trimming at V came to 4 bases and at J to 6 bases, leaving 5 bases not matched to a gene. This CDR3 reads CASSSDRADGYTF. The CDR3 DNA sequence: TGTGCCAGCAGCTCCGACAGGGCGGATGGCTACACCTTC.

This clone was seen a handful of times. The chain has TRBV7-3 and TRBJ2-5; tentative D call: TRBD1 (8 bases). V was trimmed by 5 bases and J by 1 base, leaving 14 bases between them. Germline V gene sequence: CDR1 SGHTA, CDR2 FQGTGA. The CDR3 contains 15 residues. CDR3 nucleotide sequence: TGTGCCAGCAGCGCGACAGGGGAGGGCCAAGAGACCCAGTACTTC. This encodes CASSATGEGQETQYF.

This chain's CDR3 is CAISRGQTNTEAFF. The DNA of the CDR3 is TGTGCCATCAGTAGGGGGCAGACAAACACTGAAGCTTTCTTT. The rearrangement uses TRBV10-3 and TRBJ1-1, with TRBD1 matching over 7 bases. This CDR3 has 14 amino acids. Per germline, CDR1 ENHRY and CDR2 SYGVKD. The V and J ends lost 5 bases and 2 bases, in that order; junction bases with no gene match: 5.